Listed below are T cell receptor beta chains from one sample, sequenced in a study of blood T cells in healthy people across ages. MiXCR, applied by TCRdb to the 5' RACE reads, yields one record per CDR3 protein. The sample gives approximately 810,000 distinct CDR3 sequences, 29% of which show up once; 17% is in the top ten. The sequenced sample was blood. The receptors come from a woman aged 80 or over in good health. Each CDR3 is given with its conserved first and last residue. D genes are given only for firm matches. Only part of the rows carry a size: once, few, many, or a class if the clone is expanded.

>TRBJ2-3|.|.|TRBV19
CASSIGEGYAVF
TGTGCCAGTAGTATAGGGGAAGGATACGCAGTATTT
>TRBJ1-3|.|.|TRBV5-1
CASSRDTGFDTIYF
TGCGCCAGCAGCCGAGATACAGGGTTCGACACCATATATTTT
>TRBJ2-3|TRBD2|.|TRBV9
CASSVALLTSGGTDTQYF
TGTGCCAGCAGCGTAGCCCTGCTGACTAGCGGGGGGACAGATACGCAGTATTTT
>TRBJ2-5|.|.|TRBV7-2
CTSSLGARVETQYF
TGTACCAGCAGCCTGGGCGCGAGGGTGGAGACCCAGTACTTC
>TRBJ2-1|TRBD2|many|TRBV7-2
CASSLTSGGSNEQFF
TGTGCCAGCAGCTTGACTAGCGGGGGCTCCAATGAGCAGTTCTTC
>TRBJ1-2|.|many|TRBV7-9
CASSLGGAANYGYTF
TGTGCCAGCAGCTTAGGAGGGGCCGCTAACTATGGCTACACCTTC
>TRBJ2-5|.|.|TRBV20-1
CSARVAGGKETQYF
TGCAGTGCTAGAGTAGCCGGGGGCAAAGAGACCCAGTACTTC
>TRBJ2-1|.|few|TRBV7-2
CVSSLGSQGGNEQFF
TGTGTCAGCAGCTTAGGTTCCCAGGGCGGGAATGAGCAGTTCTTC
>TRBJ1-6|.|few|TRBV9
CASSVGGVESPLHF
TGTGCCAGCAGCGTGGGCGGGGTGGAGTCACCCCTCCACTTT
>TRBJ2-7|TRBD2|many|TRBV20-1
CRSIPGLASGYEQYF
TGCAGGTCCATTCCGGGACTAGCGTCGGGTTATGAGCAGTACTTC
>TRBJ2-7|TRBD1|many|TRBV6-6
CASSYEDREQYF
TGTGCCAGCAGTTACGAGGACAGGGAGCAGTACTTC
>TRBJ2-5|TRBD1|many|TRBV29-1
CSVGQGRYQYF
TGCAGCGTTGGACAGGGCCGGTACCAGTACTTC
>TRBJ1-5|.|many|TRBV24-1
CATSDQQGSGNQPQHF
TGTGCCACCAGTGATCAACAGGGTTCGGGGAATCAGCCCCAGCATTTT
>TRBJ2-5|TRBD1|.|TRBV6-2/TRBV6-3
CASSSGGDRGKTQYF
TGTGCCAGCAGTTCCGGAGGGGACAGGGGGAAGACCCAGTACTTC
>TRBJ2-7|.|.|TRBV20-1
CSGVVSYEQYF
TGCAGCGGGGTCGTCTCCTACGAGCAGTACTTC
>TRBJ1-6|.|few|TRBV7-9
CASSLPGGALSPLHF
TGTGCCAGCAGCCTACCGGGGGGGGCCCTATCACCCCTCCACTTT
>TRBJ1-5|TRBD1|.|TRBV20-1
CSARDVVRDREDSAQHF
TGCAGTGCTAGAGATGTTGTCCGGGACAGGGAAGATTCAGCCCAGCATTTT
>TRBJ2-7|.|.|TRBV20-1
CSASPAATYEQYF
TGCAGTGCTAGCCCAGCGGCCACCTACGAGCAGTACTTC
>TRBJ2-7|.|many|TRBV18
CASSPPNRLRSYEQYF
TGTGCCAGCTCACCTCCCAACAGGCTCCGAAGTTACGAGCAGTACTTC
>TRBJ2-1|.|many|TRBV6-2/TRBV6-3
CASSYSGRPTHNEQFF
TGTGCCAGCAGTTACTCAGGACGGCCGACTCACAATGAGCAGTTCTTC
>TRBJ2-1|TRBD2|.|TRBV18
CASSLGLAGQGEQFF
TGTGCCAGCTCACTTGGACTAGCGGGACAAGGTGAGCAGTTCTTC
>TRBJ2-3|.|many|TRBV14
CASSQVGVGDTQYF
TGTGCCAGCAGCCAAGTAGGGGTTGGGGATACGCAGTATTTT
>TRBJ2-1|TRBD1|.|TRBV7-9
CASSWGQGVGEQFF
TGTGCCAGCAGCTGGGGACAGGGGGTAGGGGAGCAGTTCTTC
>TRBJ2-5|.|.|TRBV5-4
CASSSMVKGGETQYF
TGTGCCAGCAGCTCCATGGTGAAGGGGGGAGAGACCCAGTACTTC
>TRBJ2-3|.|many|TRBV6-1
CAGRGRESTDTQYF
TGTGCCGGCCGAGGGCGAGAAAGCACAGATACGCAGTATTTT
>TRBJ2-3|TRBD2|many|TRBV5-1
CASSFGGAVSDTQYF
TGCGCCAGCAGTTTCGGGGGGGCAGTGTCAGATACGCAGTATTTT
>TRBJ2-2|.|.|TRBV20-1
CSARGARGAYTGELFF
TGCAGTGCTAGAGGTGCCAGGGGGGCATACACCGGGGAGCTGTTTTTT
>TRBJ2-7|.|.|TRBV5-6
CASSLGIEQDEQYF
TGTGCCAGCAGCTTGGGAATAGAGCAAGACGAGCAGTACTTC
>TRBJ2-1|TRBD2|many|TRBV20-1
CSAVGGESVGQFF
TGCAGTGCCGTTGGGGGGGAATCTGTGGGGCAGTTCTTC
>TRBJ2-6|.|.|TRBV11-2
CASSSTSGANVLTF
TGTGCCAGCAGCTCGACTTCAGGGGCCAACGTCCTGACTTTC
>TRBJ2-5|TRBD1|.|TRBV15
CATSRGIQVTGGYQETQYF
TGTGCCACCAGCAGAGGAATACAAGTCACAGGGGGCTACCAAGAGACCCAGTACTTC
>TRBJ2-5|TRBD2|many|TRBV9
CASSVGGGGAGETQYF
TGTGCCAGCAGCGTAGGTGGCGGGGGGGCAGGAGAGACCCAGTACTTC
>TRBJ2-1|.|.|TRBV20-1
CSAGTLSSYNEQFF
TGCAGTGCCGGGACCTTAAGCTCCTACAATGAGCAGTTCTTC
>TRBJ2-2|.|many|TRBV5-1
CASSLGPIGGGELFF
TGCGCCAGCAGCTTGGGTCCCATCGGCGGCGGGGAGCTGTTTTTT
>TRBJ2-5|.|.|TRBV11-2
CASSLAGAPETQYF
TGTGCCAGCAGCTTAGCAGGGGCGCCGGAGACCCAGTACTTC
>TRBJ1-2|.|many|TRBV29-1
CSVPRGSYGYTF
TGCAGCGTCCCCAGGGGATCGTATGGCTACACCTTC
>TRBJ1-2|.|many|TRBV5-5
CASSRGPLQEMMGGYTF
TGTGCCAGCAGCAGGGGCCCGTTACAGGAAATGATGGGTGGCTACACCTTC
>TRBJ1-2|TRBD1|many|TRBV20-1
CSARLDPGQGKSYGYTF
TGCAGTGCTAGACTCGACCCGGGACAGGGGAAGAGCTATGGCTACACCTTC
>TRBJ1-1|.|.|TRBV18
CASSPGSQNTEAFF
TGTGCCAGCTCACCAGGCAGCCAAAACACTGAAGCTTTCTTT
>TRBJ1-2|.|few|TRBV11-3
CASSLETAVPYGYTF
TGTGCCAGCAGCTTAGAGACGGCAGTACCTTATGGCTACACCTTC
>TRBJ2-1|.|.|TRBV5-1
CASSQTGELEDEQFF
TGCGCCAGCAGCCAAACGGGGGAACTCGAGGATGAGCAGTTCTTC
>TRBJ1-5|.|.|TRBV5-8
CASGLGQGRSNQPQHF
TGTGCCAGCGGCTTGGGTCAGGGACGCAGCAATCAGCCCCAGCATTTT